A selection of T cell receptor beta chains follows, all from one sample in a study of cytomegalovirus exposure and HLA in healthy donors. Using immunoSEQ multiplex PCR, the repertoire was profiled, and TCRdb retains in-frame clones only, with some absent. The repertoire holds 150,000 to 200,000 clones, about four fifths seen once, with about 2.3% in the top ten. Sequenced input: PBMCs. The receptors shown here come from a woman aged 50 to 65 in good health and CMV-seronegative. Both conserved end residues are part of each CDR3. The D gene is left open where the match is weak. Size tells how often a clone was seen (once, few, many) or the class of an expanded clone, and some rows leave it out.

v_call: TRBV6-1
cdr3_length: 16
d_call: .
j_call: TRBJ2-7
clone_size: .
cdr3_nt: TGTGCCAGCAGTGAGATTGGTGTCAGGGGTCGCTACGAGCAGTACTTC
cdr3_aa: CASSEIGVRGRYEQYF

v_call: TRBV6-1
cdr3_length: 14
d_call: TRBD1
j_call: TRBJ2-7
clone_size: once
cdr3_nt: TGTGCCAGCAGTGTCCGGGACAGGTCCTACGAGCAGTACTTC
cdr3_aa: CASSVRDRSYEQYF

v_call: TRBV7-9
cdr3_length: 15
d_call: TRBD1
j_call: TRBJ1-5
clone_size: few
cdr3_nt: TGTGCCAGCAGCTCCGACAGGGGGCCGGGTCAGCCCCAGCATTTT
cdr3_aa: CASSSDRGPGQPQHF

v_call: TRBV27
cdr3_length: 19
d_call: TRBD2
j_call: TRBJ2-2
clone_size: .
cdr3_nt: TGTGCCAGCAGTTTAAGGCTAGCGGGAGGGCGCCTGAACACCGGGGAGCTGTTTTTT
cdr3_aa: CASSLRLAGGRLNTGELFF

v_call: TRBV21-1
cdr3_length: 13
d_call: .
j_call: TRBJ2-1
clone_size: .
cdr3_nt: TGTGCCAGCAGCAGCGACGGGTACAATGAGCAGTTCTTC
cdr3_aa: CASSSDGYNEQFF

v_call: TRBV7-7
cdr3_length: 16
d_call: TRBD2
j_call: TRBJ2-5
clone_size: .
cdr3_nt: TGTGCCAGCAGCTTGGCTGGCGGGGGAATTTCGGAGACCCAGTACTTC
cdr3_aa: CASSLAGGGISETQYF

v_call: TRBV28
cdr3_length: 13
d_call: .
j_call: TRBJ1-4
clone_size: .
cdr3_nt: TGTGCCAGCAGTCCCGCCCCCGGTGAAAAACTGTTTTTT
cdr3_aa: CASSPAPGEKLFF

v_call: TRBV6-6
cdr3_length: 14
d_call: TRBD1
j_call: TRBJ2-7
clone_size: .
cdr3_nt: TGTGCCAGCGGTTCCCGACAGGGGGCAGACGAGCAGTACTTC
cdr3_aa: CASGSRQGADEQYF

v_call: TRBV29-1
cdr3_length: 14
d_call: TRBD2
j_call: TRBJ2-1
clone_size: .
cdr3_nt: TGCAGCGCCGAGTGGGCGGGAGCCTACAATGAGCAGTTCTTC
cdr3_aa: CSAEWAGAYNEQFF

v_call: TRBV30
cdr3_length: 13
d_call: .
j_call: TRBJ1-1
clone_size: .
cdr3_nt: TGTGCCTGGAGGGCAAATTTCGACACTGAAGCTTTCTTT
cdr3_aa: CAWRANFDTEAFF

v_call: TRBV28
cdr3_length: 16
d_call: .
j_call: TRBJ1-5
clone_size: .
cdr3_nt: TGTGCCAGCAGCTCCCTAGGACGGGATAGCAATCAGCCCCAGCATTTT
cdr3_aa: CASSSLGRDSNQPQHF

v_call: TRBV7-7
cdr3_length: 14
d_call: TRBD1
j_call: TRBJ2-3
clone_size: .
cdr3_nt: TGTGCTAGCAGCTTGGGCACAGGGGTAGATACGCAGTATTTT
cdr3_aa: CASSLGTGVDTQYF

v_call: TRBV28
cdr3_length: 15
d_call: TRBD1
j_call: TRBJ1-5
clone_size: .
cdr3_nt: TGTGCCAGCAGTTTAGGGACAGGGGGCAGACAGCCCCAGCATTTT
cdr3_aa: CASSLGTGGRQPQHF

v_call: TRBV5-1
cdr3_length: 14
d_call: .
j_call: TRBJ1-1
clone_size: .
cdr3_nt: TGCGCCAGCAGCTTGGGATCGGGAGAGACTGAAGCTTTCTTT
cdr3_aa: CASSLGSGETEAFF

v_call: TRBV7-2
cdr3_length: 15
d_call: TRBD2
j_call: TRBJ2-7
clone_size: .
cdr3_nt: TGTGCCAGCAGCTTAGTGCGGGAGCCTACCTACGAGCAGTACTTC
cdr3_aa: CASSLVREPTYEQYF

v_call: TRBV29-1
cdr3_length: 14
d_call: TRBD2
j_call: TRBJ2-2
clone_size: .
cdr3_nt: TGCAGCGTTGGCGGGAGGACCAACACCGGGGAGCTGTTTTTT
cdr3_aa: CSVGGRTNTGELFF

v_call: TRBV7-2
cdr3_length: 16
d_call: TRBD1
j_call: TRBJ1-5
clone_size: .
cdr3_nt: TGTGCCAGCAGCTTAGGACAGGGAAAGAGGAATCAGCCCCAGCATTTT
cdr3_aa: CASSLGQGKRNQPQHF

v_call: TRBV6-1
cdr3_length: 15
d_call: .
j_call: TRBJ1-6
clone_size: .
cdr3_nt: TGTGCCAGCAGAGTGCGAAGCTCCTATAATTCACCCCTCCACTTT
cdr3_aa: CASRVRSSYNSPLHF

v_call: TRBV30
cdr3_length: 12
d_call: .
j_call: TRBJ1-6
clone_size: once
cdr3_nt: TGTGCCTGGAGTGTAAATAGTTCACCCCTCCACTTT
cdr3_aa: CAWSVNSSPLHF

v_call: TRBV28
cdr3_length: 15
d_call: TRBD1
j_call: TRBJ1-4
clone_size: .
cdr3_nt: TGTGCCAGCAGTTTAATGGGACAGGAGAATGAAAAACTGTTTTTT
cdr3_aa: CASSLMGQENEKLFF

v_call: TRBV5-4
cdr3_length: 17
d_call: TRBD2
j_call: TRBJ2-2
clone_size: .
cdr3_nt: TGTGCCGGCAGTCCCCCGAGCGGGGGGGCGTTCACCGGGGAGCTGTTTTTT
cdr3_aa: CAGSPPSGGAFTGELFF

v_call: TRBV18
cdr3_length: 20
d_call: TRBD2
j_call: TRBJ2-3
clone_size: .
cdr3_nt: TGTGCCAGCTCACCTTGGCTAGCGGGGGGACGAACCCCTAGCACAGATACGCAGTATTTT
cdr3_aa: CASSPWLAGGRTPSTDTQYF

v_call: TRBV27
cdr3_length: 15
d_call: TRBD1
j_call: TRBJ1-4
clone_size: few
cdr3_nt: TGTGCCAGCAGTTTACCTGACAGGGGCAGGGAAAAACTGTTTTTT
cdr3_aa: CASSLPDRGREKLFF

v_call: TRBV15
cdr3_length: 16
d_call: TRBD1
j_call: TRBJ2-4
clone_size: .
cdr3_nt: TGTGCCACCAGCTCCCAAGAGGTGGGACAGCGGAACATTCAGTACTTC
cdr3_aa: CATSSQEVGQRNIQYF

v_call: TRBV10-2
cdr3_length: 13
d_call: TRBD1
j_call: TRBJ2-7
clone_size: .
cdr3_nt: TGCGCCAGCAGAAGGGGACAGGGCTACGAGCAGTACTTC
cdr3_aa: CASRRGQGYEQYF

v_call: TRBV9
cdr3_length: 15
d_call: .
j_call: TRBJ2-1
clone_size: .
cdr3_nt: TGTGCCAGCAGCGTAGCAAATGGACAGAGGGAGGAGCAGTTCTTC
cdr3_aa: CASSVANGQREEQFF

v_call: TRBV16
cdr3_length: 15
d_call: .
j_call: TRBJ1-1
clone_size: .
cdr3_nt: TGTGCCAGCAGCCAGGTCCCCCAGATAAACACTGAAGCTTTCTTT
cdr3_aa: CASSQVPQINTEAFF

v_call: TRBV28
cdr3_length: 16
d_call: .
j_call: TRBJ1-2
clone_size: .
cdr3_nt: TGTGCCAGCATACCTGGAGGTGGGATTTCTAACTATGGCTACACCTTC
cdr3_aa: CASIPGGGISNYGYTF

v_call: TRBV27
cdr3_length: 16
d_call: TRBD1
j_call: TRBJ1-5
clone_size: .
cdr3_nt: TGTGCCAGCAGTCCTTCGACAGGGGGCTGGGGTCAGCCCCAGCATTTT
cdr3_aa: CASSPSTGGWGQPQHF

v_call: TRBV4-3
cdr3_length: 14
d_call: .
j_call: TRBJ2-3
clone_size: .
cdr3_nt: TGCGCCAGCAGCCGAACTAGTTTTTCAGATACGCAGTATTTT
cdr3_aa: CASSRTSFSDTQYF

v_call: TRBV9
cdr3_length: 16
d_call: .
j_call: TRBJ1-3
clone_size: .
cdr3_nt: TGTGCCAGCAGCGTAGCGCAGGGGAACTCTGGAAACACCATATATTTT
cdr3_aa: CASSVAQGNSGNTIYF

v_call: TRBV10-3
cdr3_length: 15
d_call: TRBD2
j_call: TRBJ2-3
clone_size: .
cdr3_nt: TGTGCCATCAGTGGGAGCGGGGAAAGCACAGATACGCAGTATTTT
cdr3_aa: CAISGSGESTDTQYF

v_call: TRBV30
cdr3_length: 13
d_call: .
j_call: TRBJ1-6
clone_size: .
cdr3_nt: TGTGCCTGGGGGAACAACAGGTATTCACCCCTCCACTTT
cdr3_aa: CAWGNNRYSPLHF

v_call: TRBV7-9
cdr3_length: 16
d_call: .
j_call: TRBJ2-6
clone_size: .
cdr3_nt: TGTGCCAGCAGCTCCTCAGGGTTCTCTGGGGCCAACGTCCTGACTTTC
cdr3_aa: CASSSSGFSGANVLTF

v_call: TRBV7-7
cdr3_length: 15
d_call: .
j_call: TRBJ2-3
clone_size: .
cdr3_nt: TGTGCTAGCAGCTTAGCTCTAGGGGGCACAGATACGCAGTATTTT
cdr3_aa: CASSLALGGTDTQYF

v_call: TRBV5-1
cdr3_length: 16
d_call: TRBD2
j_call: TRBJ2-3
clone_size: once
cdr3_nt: TGCGCCAGCAGCCCGGGGGGACTAGCGGGGATGGATACGCAGTATTTT
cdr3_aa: CASSPGGLAGMDTQYF

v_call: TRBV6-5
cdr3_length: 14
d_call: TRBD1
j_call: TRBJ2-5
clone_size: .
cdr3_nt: TGTGCCAGCAGTTACGGGACAGCCTCAGAGACCCAGTACTTC
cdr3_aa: CASSYGTASETQYF

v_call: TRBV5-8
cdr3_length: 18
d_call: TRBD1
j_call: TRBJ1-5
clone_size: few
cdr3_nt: TGTGCCAGCAGACCCATTGGGGGACAGGGTCGGGGCAATCAGCCCCAGCATTTT
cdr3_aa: CASRPIGGQGRGNQPQHF

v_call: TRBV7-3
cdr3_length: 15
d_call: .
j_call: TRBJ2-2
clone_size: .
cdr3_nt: TGTGCCAGCAGCTTAGGGGGACAGAACACCGGGGAGCTGTTTTTT
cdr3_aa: CASSLGGQNTGELFF